This T cell receptor (beta chain) was recorded in a study of blood T cell repertoires in COVID-19 (TCRdb year 2020). Background on the whole study: Samples from collaborators originated in the United States, Italy and Spain and spanned both the acute and convalescent phases of COVID-19. The dataset comprised deeply sampled blood TCRbeta repertoires from subjects exposed to, actively infected with, or recovered from COVID-19. Nearly every sample came with metadata listing a de-identified subject ID, COVID-19 status, age in years and sex. The prospective study material was composed of cDNA or gDNA derived from T cells, B-cell-depleted T cells, or PBMCs. The samples were drawn from two sources: the first 160 participants of the ongoing ImmuneRACE study, and 1,200 or so subjects contributed by 6 global collaborators. Where available, HLA class I and class II types were taken from metadata supplied by the sample provider and were not determined by assay-based typing. The repertoires were released in a freely available public database intended as a resource for research on the immune response to SARS-CoV-2.

TCRbeta CDR3 regions were amplified from genomic DNA by means of the immunoSEQ Assay, a bias-controlled multiplex PCR. The study's processing was this. Within the assay, amplification of reference gene primers was used to estimate how many nucleated cells each sample contained. To quantify the absolute abundance of each unique TCRbeta CDR3 rearrangement, sequence reads were collapsed and filtered. For each sample, productive Simpson clonality was calculated as the square root of Simpson's diversity index over productive rearrangements. Imported from immuneACCESS, the table was reduced by TCRdb to in-frame sequences with V and J called. These copies leave out some clones; in studies compared against another copy, an unresolved V gene accounts for under half, and the cause of the remainder is not known. The V and J calls and clone size are taken from that table; D and trimming were inferred from the DNA. The sample table lists 200,000 to 250,000 clones, 83% of them with a count of one. The biggest ten clones account for approximately 4.8% of the sample.

Participants in the prospective study were enrolled through a virtual design, were aged roughly 18 to 100 years, and lived in under 25 United States geographic areas. To assign participants to cohorts, the prospective study relied on clinical history that participants themselves reported in a screening survey and a study questionnaire. Exposed participants were defined as having been in contact with someone with a PCR-confirmed or clinician-diagnosed COVID-19 case within 2 weeks of study entry. Mobile phlebotomists in the prospective study collected whole blood, serum and a nasopharyngeal or oropharyngeal swab from every participant. Over an approximately 2-month period, participants in the prospective study had the option of providing additional blood draws and questionnaires. Blood samples from the prospective study were shipped frozen or at room temperature prior to DNA extraction. About this clone itself: The antigen it binds to is not known. Per-nucleotide qualities are absent, and no much larger clonotype sits a single base away.

Overall results and qualifications from the work: The amount of clinical and demographic metadata varied by source and participant and was provided uncurated.

Trimming leaves V shorter by 4 bases and J shorter by 2 bases, with the junction holding 8 bases beyond the gene matches. The germline V gene yields SGDLS for CDR1 and YYNGEE for CDR2. The CDR3 sequence holds 15 residues, the cysteine and phenylalanine included. Left in the record is the CDR3 DNA by itself, 45 bases read in frame from the first base. The chain is encoded by TRBV9 joined to TRBJ2-7; 8 middle bases align to TRBD2. Sequenced input: PBMCs or T cells enriched from blood (not recorded which). The receptor was derived from a woman aged 50 to 60 who had been exposed to COVID-19. The CDR3 protein is CASSPRGGSPYEQYF. Read as DNA, the sequence is TGTGCCAGCAGCCCTCGGGGGGGGTCCCCCTACGAGCAGTACTTC. The variable domain in full, with residues beyond the CDR3 obtained from the reference TRBV9 and TRBJ2-7 genes, is DSGVTQTPKHLITATGQRVTLRCSPRSGDLSVYWYQQSLDQGLQFLIQYYNGEERAKGNILERFSAQQFPDLHSELNLSSLELGDSALYFCASSPRGGSPYEQYFGPGTRLTVT.